A single sample is the source of the 23 T cell receptor beta chains below, sequenced in a study of vaccination effects on CD4 cells after COVID-19. The antigens for these receptors are not known. Expansion with viral peptide pools was applied to antigen-specific CD4+ T cells by the ViraFEST assay prior to sequencing. With more than 9 days of culture completed, CD4+ T cells were isolated. Participants each got two BNT162b2 or mRNA-1273 vaccine doses. Sequenced by immunoSEQ multiplex PCR; TCRdb stores in-frame clones only, minus some. The table shows tens of thousands of clones, with just under 75% occurring only once. This specimen was CD4+ T cells from PBMCs cultured with HCoV-229E spike peptides, taken after COVID-19 vaccination. The source of these receptors is a human donor who received a COVID-19 vaccine.

The chain is built from TRBV29-1 and TRBJ1-1; 7 bases agree with TRBD1. CDR1 and CDR2 (germline): SQVTM, ANQGSEA. This CDR3 has 11 residues. The trim removed 6 bases at V and 7 bases at J, leaving 5 bases unmatched. The CDR3, as DNA: TGCAGCGTCACCGGGACAGATGAAGCTTTCTTT. This sequence encodes CSVTGTDEAFF.

The V call is TRBV27, the J call TRBJ1-1, with a tentative D call TRBD1 (6 bases). V was shortened by 6 bases and J by 5 bases, with 13 bases between the two germline ends. Germline V gene data show CDR1 as MNHEY and CDR2 as SMNVEV (reference sequence). The CDR3 has 13 residues. DNA for the CDR3: TGTGCCAGCAGGACCACAGGGCTTACTGAAGCTTTCTTT. Residues: CASRTTGLTEAFF.

The chain carries TRBV29-1 and TRBJ1-2, with TRBD1 matching 7 bases. The CDR3 length is 14 residues. Unmatched junction bases numbered 12, after V lost 3 bases and J lost 8 bases. The V gene's germline CDR1 is SQVTM and CDR2 ANQGSEA. The chain's CDR3 is CSVEGRGDSGGYTF. DNA of the CDR3: TGCAGCGTTGAGGGCAGGGGGGATTCGGGGGGCTACACCTTC.

The V call is TRBV27, the J call TRBJ1-2; possibly TRBD1 for D (5 bases). Germline V gene sequence: CDR1 MNHEY, CDR2 SMNVEV (reference sequence). The CDR3 covers 17 residues. V was cut by 6 bases and J by 4 bases, with 24 bases left in between. The CDR3 DNA reads TGTGCCAGCAGACCTCCAGGGTTCAGCGACAGTAGCTATGGCTACACCTTC. This sequence encodes CASRPPGFSDSSYGYTF.

The V and J genes are TRBV5-1 and TRBJ2-2; TRBD2 agrees at 15 bases. The CDR3 consists of 18 residues. The V gene end was trimmed by 4 bases and the J gene end by 4 bases; junction bases not matched to a gene: 8. Germline values: CDR1 SGHRS, CDR2 YFSETQ. CDR3 nucleotide sequence: TGCGCCAGCAGCCCCAGGACTAGCGGGAGGGCTAGCACCGGGGAGCTGTTTTTT. It encodes CASSPRTSGRASTGELFF. The variable domain in full, completed from reference TRBV5-1 and TRBJ2-2, reads KAGVTQTPRYLIKTRGQQVTLSCSPISGHRSVSWYQQTPGQGLQFLFEYFSETQRNKGNFPGRFSGRQFSNSRSEMNVSTLELGDSALYLCASSPRTSGRASTGELFFGEGSRLTVL.

The V call is TRBV7-9, the J call TRBJ1-1; D is perhaps TRBD1 (5 bases). Germline V lookup: CDR1 SEHNR, CDR2 FQNEAQ (reference sequence). There are 15 residues in the CDR3. Deletions cut 2 bases from V and 1 base from J, with 11 bases between. DNA for the CDR3: TGTGCCAGCAGCTTATCAGGGACTGCGAACACTGAAGCTTTCTTT. It codes for CASSLSGTANTEAFF. Supplemented by reference TRBV7-9 and TRBJ1-1, the full variable domain reads DTGVSQNPRHKITKRGQNVTFRCDPISEHNRLYWYRQTLGQGPEFLTYFQNEAQLEKSRLLSDRFSAERPKGSFSTLEIQRTEQGDSAMYLCASSLSGTANTEAFFGQGTRLTVV.

This clone was counted only a few times. J is TRBJ1-5 and V is TRBV19, with D tentatively TRBD1 (5 bases). CDR3 length: 15 amino acids. Germline V gene sequence: CDR1 LNHDA, CDR2 SQIVND (reference sequence). Deletions cut 1 base from V and 5 bases from J, with 12 bases between. CDR3 bases: TGTGCCAGTAGTATAGTTCATGGGGCGGATCAGCCCCAGCATTTT. Residues: CASSIVHGADQPQHF.

The chain carries TRBV7-9 and TRBJ1-2; the match to TRBD1 covers 7 bases. Germline loops: CDR1 SEHNR, CDR2 FQNEAQ (reference sequence). CDR3 size: 15 residues. V was clipped by 3 bases and J by 4 bases; unmatched bases: 8. Written as DNA, the CDR3 is TGTGCCAGCAGCTTGGGCGGGGACAGCTTCTATGGCTACACCTTC. As protein: CASSLGGDSFYGYTF. Full variable domain (outside the CDR3, taken from reference TRBV7-9 and TRBJ1-2): DTGVSQNPRHKITKRGQNVTFRCDPISEHNRLYWYRQTLGQGPEFLTYFQNEAQLEKSRLLSDRFSAERPKGSFSTLEIQRTEQGDSAMYLCASSLGGDSFYGYTFGSGTRLTVV.

This sequence joins TRBV5-1 and TRBJ1-2, with 9 bases lining up with TRBD1. V was pared by 4 bases and J by 7 bases, with 5 bases of the junction left unmatched. CDR3 length: 13 amino acids. CDR1 and CDR2 (germline): SGHRS, YFSETQ. CDR3 in amino acids: CASSKQGALGYTF. The CDR3 bases are TGCGCCAGCAGCAAACAGGGGGCGCTTGGCTACACCTTC.

The gene calls are TRBV3-1 (or the pseudogene TRBV3-2) and TRBJ1-2; no reliable D call. CDR1 is LGHDT and CDR2 is YNNKEL in the germline V gene (reference sequence). The CDR3 is made up of 15 amino acids. Trimming stripped 0 bases from V and 7 bases from J, with 15 bases between. CDR3 loop: CASSQDLEGIIGYTF. DNA of the CDR3: TGTGCCAGCAGCCAAGATTTGGAGGGAATAATTGGCTACACCTTC.

The CDR3 DNA follows: TGTGCCAGCAGTGGGACAGGGGGCTCGGGCACTGAAGCTTTCTTT. It translates to CASSGTGGSGTEAFF. The genes are TRBV6-4 and TRBJ1-1; 11 nucleotides agree with TRBD1. The length of the CDR3 is 15 residues. CDR1 and CDR2 from the germline V gene are MRHNA and SNTAGT. The V gene end was trimmed by 4 bases and the J gene end by 4 bases; junction bases not matched to a gene: 5.

V gene TRBV4-1 combines with J gene TRBJ1-5, with TRBD1 matching 7 bases. The length of the CDR3 is 16 residues. Looked up from germline, CDR1 is MGHRA and CDR2 is YSYEKL. J was trimmed by 2 bases and V by 1 base; bases with no gene match: 5. DNA for the CDR3: TGCGCCAGCAGCCAAGGTCGACAGGGCCGCAATCAGCCCCAGCATTTT. Translation gives CASSQGRQGRNQPQHF.

The V gene is TRBV7-8, the J gene TRBJ2-7, with 9 bases lining up with TRBD2. The CDR3 is 15 amino acids. Germline lookup yields CDR1 SGHVS and CDR2 FQNEAQ. With V trimmed by 4 bases and J by 5 bases, 9 bases remained unmatched. CDR3 residues: CASSWSPAGGNEQYF. CDR3 nucleotides: TGTGCCAGCAGCTGGTCCCCAGCGGGAGGCAACGAGCAGTACTTC.

The V gene is TRBV29-1, the J gene TRBJ2-7; possible D gene TRBD2, 6 bases. Looked up from germline, CDR1 is SQVTM and CDR2 is ANQGSEA. The CDR3 is made up of 15 amino acids. The V and J ends lost 0 bases and 6 bases respectively, with 18 bases between them. The CDR3: CSVEDPPLLGGEQYF. The DNA of the CDR3 is TGCAGCGTTGAAGATCCCCCTCTATTGGGGGGCGAGCAGTACTTC.

The J gene is TRBJ1-3, the V gene TRBV7-9, with a tentative D call TRBD1 (6 bases). Per germline, CDR1 SEHNR and CDR2 FQNEAQ (reference sequence). The ends were cut back, 5 bases at V and 0 bases at J, with 17 bases in the middle. The CDR3 has 17 amino acids. In nucleotides, the CDR3 is TGTGCCAGCAGCCCCGCCTTACGACAGGTCTCTGGAAACACCATATATTTT. Its translation: CASSPALRQVSGNTIYF.

The chain joins TRBV2 to TRBJ2-1; 9 bases fit TRBD2. From germline, CDR1 is SNHLY and CDR2 FYNNEI. The CDR3 spans 15 residues. The J segment lost 4 bases and the V segment lost 4 bases, leaving 5 bases of the junction unmatched. The chain's CDR3 is CASSAGTSTYNEQFF. Written as DNA, the CDR3 is TGTGCCAGCAGTGCCGGGACTAGCACATACAATGAGCAGTTCTTC.

The CDR3 coding sequence is TGTGCCAGCAGTCGAGCGTCAGGGGTGGAGGAGACCCAGTACTTC. Its translation is CASSRASGVEETQYF. This chain uses TRBV7-9 with TRBJ2-5; weak D call: TRBD1 (6 bases). Germline loops: CDR1 SEHNR, CDR2 FQNEAQ (reference sequence). V was clipped by 6 bases and J by 5 bases, with 19 bases between them. This CDR3 has 15 residues.

The rearrangement joins TRBV4-2 to TRBJ1-4, with a weak D call TRBD1 (5 bases). Looked up from germline, CDR1 is LGHNA and CDR2 is YNFKEQ. V lost 0 bases, J lost 8 bases, and 10 bases lay in between. This CDR3 region has 14 residues. CDR3 sequence (DNA): TGTGCCAGCAGCCAAGATCGGGACGGAGAAAAACTGTTTTTT. Residues: CASSQDRDGEKLFF.

The rearrangement joins TRBV4-1 to TRBJ1-1; D remains ambiguous. Trimming took 2 bases from V and 5 from J, leaving 12 bases between them. This CDR3 comprises 14 residues. Germline V lookup: CDR1 MGHRA, CDR2 YSYEKL. DNA of the CDR3: TGCGCCAGCAGCCAAAGTGGGATCTTGACTGAAGCTTTCTTT. This sequence encodes CASSQSGILTEAFF.

The V and J genes are TRBV5-4 and TRBJ1-2; D possibly corresponds to TRBD1 (5 bases). Germline values: CDR1 SGHNT, CDR2 YYREEE (reference sequence). CDR3 length: 15 residues. V was pared by 4 bases and J by 0 bases, with 13 bases between. CDR3: CASSAFGGSNYGYTF. The CDR3 coding sequence is TGTGCCAGCAGCGCGTTCGGGGGTTCTAACTATGGCTACACCTTC. The complete variable domain, with remaining parts taken from reference TRBV5-4 and TRBJ1-2, reads ETGVTQSPTHLIKTRGQQVTLRCSSQSGHNTVSWYQQALGQGPQFIFQYYREEENGRGNFPPRFSGLQFPNYSSELNVNALELDDSALYLCASSAFGGSNYGYTFGSGTRLTVV.

The chain carries TRBV6-5 and TRBJ2-7; D possibly corresponds to TRBD2 (6 bases). The CDR3 totals 16 residues. In germline, CDR1 is MNHEY, CDR2 SVGAGI. Trimming shortened V by 2 bases and J by 1 base, and 15 bases separated the two germline ends. The CDR3 spells CASSYASEGPSYEQYF. In DNA form, the CDR3 reads TGTGCCAGCAGTTACGCCTCGGAGGGACCGTCCTACGAGCAGTACTTC.

The chain joins TRBV5-1 to TRBJ1-4, with D possibly matching TRBD1 (5 bases). The CDR3 length is 15 residues. The germline V gene has CDR1 SGHRS and CDR2 YFSETQ. Trimming took 3 bases from V and 0 from J, leaving 9 bases between them. CDR3 bases: TGCGCCAGCAGCTCCCAGGGAGCAACTAATGAAAAACTGTTTTTT. Residues: CASSSQGATNEKLFF.

The chain recombines TRBV4-1 with TRBJ1-1; 7 nucleotides align to TRBD1. Germline-derived CDR1 and CDR2 are MGHRA and YSYEKL. V shed 3 bases, J shed 11 bases, and the junction held 12 bases outside the gene matches. The CDR3 totals 14 residues. As DNA, the CDR3 is TGCGCCAGCAGCCAGGGGGACAGAGGCGACGGGGCTTTCTTT. Its translation is CASSQGDRGDGAFF.